This TCR beta chain was recovered during a study of blood T cell repertoires in COVID-19. Germline loops: CDR1 MGHRA, CDR2 YSYEKL. Trimming shortened V by 1 base and J by 7 bases, and 20 bases separated the two germline ends. The CDR3 length is 17 residues. The repertoire was sequenced with immunoSEQ multiplex PCR; TCRdb's copy has only in-frame clones and lacks some. This table has some 200,000 clones, approximately 87% appearing once. The Seattle site enrolled patients during active infection and followed them longitudinally. The source of this sequence is a woman aged 70-85 years with COVID-19, enrolled during active disease. The chain carries TRBV4-1 and TRBJ2-1, with D unresolved. The sample consisted of peripheral blood. The CDR3 DNA is TGCGCCAGCAGCCAAGGAATTGGCGGCATCAGAGGAAATGAGCAGTTCTTC. It translates to CASSQGIGGIRGNEQFF.